Presented here are 4 T cell receptor beta chains from one specimen sequenced in a study of blood T cell repertoires in COVID-19. Here immunoSEQ multiplex PCR was the method, and the copy in TCRdb shows in-frame clones only, minus some. The repertoire holds 300,000 to 350,000 clones, with approximately 86% as singletons. Sequencing input: PBMCs or T cells enriched from blood (not recorded which). Source of these receptors: a woman aged 40-49 years with acute COVID-19.

The chain links TRBV24-1 to TRBJ2-1; no reliable D call. CDR3 size: 14 residues. The V and J ends lost 2 bases and 0 bases respectively, with 4 bases between them. The germline V gene encodes CDR1 KGHDR and CDR2 SFDVKD. CDR3 loop: CATSDYSSYNEQFF. The DNA for the CDR3 is TGTGCCACCAGTGATTATAGCTCCTACAATGAGCAGTTCTTC.

This clone has only one observation. The chain employs TRBV6-2 or TRBV6-3 and TRBJ1-1, with 7 bases matching TRBD1. Per germline, CDR1 MNHEY and CDR2 SVGEGT. This CDR3 region has 14 residues. Losses at the gene ends were 4 bases for V and 4 bases for J; bases not matched to a gene: 6. As DNA, the CDR3 is TGTGCCAGCAGTTCCGCAGGGGGAGTCACTGAAGCTTTCTTT. Translation gives CASSSAGGVTEAFF.

The CDR3 sequence is CASSLVAGGVTEAFF. In DNA, the CDR3 is TGTGCCAGCAGCTTGGTGGCAGGGGGAGTGACTGAAGCTTTCTTT. This rearrangement joins TRBV5-6 to TRBJ1-1, with TRBD1 matching over 7 bases. The J segment lost 5 bases and the V segment lost 0 bases, leaving 7 bases of the junction unmatched. This CDR3 has 15 residues. The germline V gene encodes CDR1 SGHDT and CDR2 YYEEEE.

The rearrangement joins TRBV18 to TRBJ2-2; D might be TRBD1 (6 bases). V was shortened by 2 bases and J by 4 bases, with 11 bases between the two germline ends. This CDR3 comprises 15 residues. Per germline, CDR1 KGHSH and CDR2 LQKENI. The CDR3 DNA reads TGTGCCAGCTCACCATTTCAAGGGGGCACCGGGGAGCTGTTTTTT. Its translation is CASSPFQGGTGELFF.